Included here is one T cell receptor beta chain sequence, with context. The antigen is unknown. This sample is part of a study of T cells in Graves' hyperthyroidism and ophthalmopathy. Amplification targeted TCR beta CDR3 regions from RNA transcripts. HTBI primers were employed in a first-round RT-PCR of the TCR CDR3. One entry per CDR3 protein results from TCRdb running MiXCR on the multiplex PCR reads. The table shows roughly 500,000 distinct CDR3 sequences, with just over 45% occurring only once. Those patients with uncontrolled infection, other autoimmune disease, pregnancy or lactation were excluded. Clinicians diagnosed patients from clinical symptoms, serum thyroxine and TRAb, thyroid ultrasound and orbital computed tomography. The CDR3 consists of 16 residues. Germline CDR1 and CDR2: MGHDK and SYGVNS. V lost 3 bases to trimming and J lost 7 bases, with 18 bases between them. General study findings and limits: Peripheral blood also featured most of the thyroid clonotypes expanded above 0.001.

Source material: peripheral blood or thyroid tissue (not recorded which). The TCR was taken from an adult woman with Graves' disease, either hyperthyroidism or ophthalmopathy (not recorded which). The rearrangement joins TRBV25-1 to TRBJ1-4, with a weak D call TRBD1 (5 bases). This chain's CDR3 is CASSDTMGRKGEKLFF. The CDR3 DNA sequence: TGTGCCAGCAGTGATACCATGGGGCGAAAGGGTGAAAAACTGTTTTTT.